This TCR beta chain was sequenced during a study of a mutant IDH1 vaccine in newly diagnosed glioma. The CDR3 contains 14 residues. Trimming took 3 bases from V and 7 from J, leaving 14 bases between them. Per the germline V gene, CDR1 is SGHRS and CDR2 is YFSETQ. Specified time point: baseline, week 1 (first vaccination visit). The treatment: pre-vaccination baseline after standard-of-care therapy. Assay used: immunoSEQ multiplex PCR; TCRdb lists only in-frame clones, some missing. The data contain 75,000 to 100,000 clones, roughly 90% of them seen just once; the ten biggest clones take up roughly 0.6%.

The chain is built from TRBV5-1 and TRBJ2-1, with D unclear. This receptor was obtained from a woman in her fifties or sixties with glioma. Sequenced material: PBMCs, taken from a glioma patient treated with radiotherapy, temozolomide or both. CDR3: CASSSSSSWNEQFF. For the CDR3, the DNA is TGCGCCAGCAGCTCCTCCAGCTCCTGGAATGAGCAGTTCTTC.